Sequencing of this T cell receptor (beta chain) was carried out in a study of CD4 T cells in relation to SARS-CoV-2 and coronaviruses. With V trimmed by 3 bases and J by 5 bases, 4 bases remained unmatched. Germline values: CDR1 SGHNT, CDR2 YYREEE (reference sequence). The CDR3 consists of 14 residues. Generated by immunoSEQ multiplex PCR, the TCRdb table keeps only in-frame clones and is missing some. The sample includes about 68,000 clones, 90% to 95% of them seen just once. Before the COVID-19 pandemic, during about 2011-2019, CD4+ T cells were taken from unexposed donors. The V gene is TRBV5-4, the J gene TRBJ1-5; 8 nucleotides match TRBD1. Sequenced sample: naive CD4+ T cells from PBMCs. Sample subset: naive CD4+ T cells isolated by negative enrichment. The TCR originated in a human donor in good health. CDR3 sequence reads: CASSYDRGDQPQHF. In DNA form, the CDR3 reads TGTGCCAGCAGCTACGACAGGGGTGATCAGCCCCAGCATTTT.